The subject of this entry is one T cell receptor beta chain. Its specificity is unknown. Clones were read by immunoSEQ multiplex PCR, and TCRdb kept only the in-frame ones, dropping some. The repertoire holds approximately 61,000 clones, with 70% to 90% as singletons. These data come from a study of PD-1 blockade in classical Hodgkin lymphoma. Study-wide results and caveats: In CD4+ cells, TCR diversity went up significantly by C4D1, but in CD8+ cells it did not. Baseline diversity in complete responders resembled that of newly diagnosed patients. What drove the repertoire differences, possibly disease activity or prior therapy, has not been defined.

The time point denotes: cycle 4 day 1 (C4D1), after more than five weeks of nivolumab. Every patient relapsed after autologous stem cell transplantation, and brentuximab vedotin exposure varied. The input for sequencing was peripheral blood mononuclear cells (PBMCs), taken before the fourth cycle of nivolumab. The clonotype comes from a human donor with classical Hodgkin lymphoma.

CDR3 amino acids: CASSPGHLGNEKLFF. The CDR3 nucleotides read TGCGCCAGCAGCCCCGGTCACTTGGGTAATGAAAAACTGTTTTTT. V usage is TRBV5-1 and J usage is TRBJ1-4; D gene ambiguous. The ends were cut back, 4 bases at V and 4 bases at J, with 14 bases in the middle. The CDR3 contains 15 residues. Germline V lookup: CDR1 SGHRS, CDR2 YFSETQ.